This T cell receptor beta chain is from a study of blood T cells in healthy people across ages. With respect to this clonotype: Its antigen is unknown.

Broader study findings: Since the PBMCs were unsorted, naive and antigen-experienced cells could not be conclusively compared. In older individuals, TCR beta diversity per million T cells was lower, falling roughly linearly with age.

Next came a second PCR, run for roughly 6 to 11 cycles, which used a sample-barcoded 5' primer along with a J-beta primer mix. From each sample, at least 2.5 million paired-end reads containing CDR3 were obtained. From the 5' RACE reads, TCRdb called clonotypes with MiXCR, one entry per CDR3 protein. The repertoire holds 1.5 million to 2 million distinct CDR3 sequences, with 30% to 40% as singletons. The sequenced sample was blood. This receptor was obtained from a human donor in good health.

CDR3 protein: CASNPPVPSTDTQYF. CDR3 nucleotide sequence: TGTGCCAGCAACCCTCCCGTGCCTAGCACAGATACGCAGTATTTT. The chain recombines TRBV12-3 or TRBV12-4 with TRBJ2-3; D is ambiguous. The CDR3 totals 15 residues. V was trimmed by 7 bases and J by 0 bases, leaving 14 bases between them.